The 16 T cell receptor beta chains listed next were all sequenced from one sample in a study of PD-1 blockade in classical Hodgkin lymphoma (dated by TCRdb to 2018 to 2021). The sample's time point label, in plain terms: cycle 4 day 1 (C4D1), after less than seven weeks of nivolumab. All trial patients had relapsed after autologous stem cell transplantation, with cohorts A, B and C differing in prior brentuximab vedotin exposure. The receptor library was made with the immunoSEQ multiplex PCR assay. Sourced from immuneACCESS, this table was stored by TCRdb with only in-frame sequences that have V and J called. A share of the clones is absent; for the studies checked, an unresolved V gene accounts for under half, and the remainder has no known explanation. The table for this sample lists about 47,000 clones; 60% to 80% of them were counted only once. Around 19% of the sample rests with the top ten.

The starting material was peripheral blood mononuclear cells (PBMCs), obtained before the fourth cycle of nivolumab. Receptors were obtained from a human donor with classical Hodgkin lymphoma.

This rearrangement joins TRBV6-1 to TRBJ1-1, with 7 bases matching TRBD1. V shed 7 bases, J shed 2 bases, and the junction held 10 bases outside the gene matches. In germline, CDR1 is MNHNS, CDR2 SASEGT. This CDR3 is built from 15 residues. CDR3 nucleotides: TGTGCCAGCAAAAGAGTAACAGGGGCCAACACTGAAGCTTTCTTT. Protein sequence: CASKRVTGANTEAFF.

This chain links TRBV7-9 with TRBJ2-5, with TRBD2 identical over 8 bases. This CDR3 spans 15 amino acids. J gave up 2 bases and V 6 bases, and 8 bases lay outside the gene matches. Germline CDR1 and CDR2: SEHNR and FQNEAQ (reference sequence). The CDR3 is CASSPGTRGQETQYF. The CDR3 bases are TGTGCCAGCAGTCCCGGGACTAGGGGACAAGAGACCCAGTACTTC.

The J gene is TRBJ1-2, the V gene TRBV6-5; D is possibly TRBD1 (5 bases). The germline CDR1 and CDR2 sequences are MNHEY and SVGAGI. There are 11 residues in the CDR3. Between the trimmed V and J ends, which lost 3 bases and 7 bases, there was a span of 6 bases. CDR3 sequence reads: CASSYQGGYTF. CDR3 DNA sequence: TGTGCCAGCAGTTATCAGGGTGGCTACACCTTC.

On this clone itself: At one boundary the junction diverges from the germline segment, which might be a read error. The CDR3 is CASILIQDLGGYTF. CDR3 bases: TGTGCCAGCATCTTGATACAGGACTTAGGGGGCTACACCTTC. The V and J genes are TRBV5-6 and TRBJ1-2, with D possibly TRBD1 on 5 matching bases. CDR3 length: 14 residues. CDR1 SGHDT and CDR2 YYEEEE come from the germline V gene.

The V call is TRBV5-4, the J call TRBJ1-2; D gene unclear. The V end was cut by 2 bases, the J end by 6 bases, with 5 bases between. This CDR3 is 11 amino acids long. Looked up from germline, CDR1 is SGHNT and CDR2 is YYREEE (reference sequence). CDR3 in amino acids: CASSFGDGYTF. CDR3 in DNA: TGTGCCAGCAGCTTCGGGGATGGCTACACCTTC.

The V gene is TRBV7-2, the J gene TRBJ2-7; TRBD2 matches 9 bases. The V and J ends lost 5 bases and 8 bases, in that order; junction bases with no gene match: 16. CDR1 is SGHTA and CDR2 is FQGNSA in the germline V gene. This CDR3 has 16 amino acids. CDR3 amino acids: CASSDPVGGGARKQYF. The CDR3 DNA reads TGTGCCAGCAGCGACCCTGTGGGCGGGGGGGCCAGGAAGCAGTACTTC.

The V gene is TRBV9, the J gene TRBJ2-1; D is perhaps TRBD1 or TRBD2 (5 bases each). The germline V gene encodes CDR1 SGDLS and CDR2 YYNGEE. The CDR3 covers 14 residues. V was clipped by 4 bases and J by 4 bases, with 12 bases between them. The CDR3 region is CASSIWDRYNEQFF. CDR3 coding DNA: TGTGCCAGCAGCATATGGGACCGATACAATGAGCAGTTCTTC.

The rearrangement joins TRBV14 to TRBJ2-6; D remains unclear. The V gene lost 3 bases and the J gene lost 1 base, with 4 bases spanning the gap. CDR1 and CDR2 (germline): SGHDN, FVKESK. The CDR3 is 14 amino acids. The CDR3 sequence: CASSHKSGANVLTF. As DNA, the CDR3 is TGTGCCAGCAGCCATAAGTCTGGGGCCAACGTCCTGACTTTC.

The chain couples TRBV7-2 to TRBJ2-7; no firm D call. In germline, CDR1 is SGHTA, CDR2 FQGNSA. This CDR3 has 13 amino acids. V was trimmed by 2 bases and J by 1 base, leaving 6 bases between them. CDR3 protein: CASSLSSSYEQYF. CDR3 nucleotide sequence: TGTGCCAGCAGCTTATCCTCGTCCTACGAGCAGTACTTC.

The chain links TRBV9 to TRBJ1-1, with a weak D call TRBD1 (5 bases). The V end was cut by 7 bases, the J end by 2 bases, with 12 bases between. This CDR3 is built from 13 residues. Germline-derived CDR1 and CDR2 are SGDLS and YYNGEE. This CDR3 reads CASGGGINTEAFF. CDR3 nucleotide sequence: TGTGCCAGCGGCGGGGGAATTAACACTGAAGCTTTCTTT.

The V and J genes are TRBV30 and TRBJ2-2; D remains ambiguous. Per the germline V gene, CDR1 is GTSNPN and CDR2 is SVGIG (reference sequence). The CDR3 is made up of 14 amino acids. V lost 4 bases to trimming and J lost 0 bases, with 9 bases between them. The CDR3 DNA reads TGTGCCTGGAACTTCTACGCGAACACCGGGGAGCTGTTTTTT. It translates to CAWNFYANTGELFF.

The chain recombines TRBV18 with TRBJ2-3; D unresolved. The CDR3 length is 14 residues. Germline lookup yields CDR1 KGHSH and CDR2 LQKENI. Trimming cost V 2 bases and J 6 bases, with 12 bases left between them. CDR3 nucleotides: TGTGCCAGCTCACCAATATCACGAGAGGATACGCAGTATTTT. It yields the protein CASSPISREDTQYF.

The chain employs TRBV18 and TRBJ2-1; 8 bases align to TRBD2. The V segment lost 4 bases and the J segment 13 bases; nucleotides outside the gene matches: 12. This CDR3 has 14 residues. Germline V lookup: CDR1 KGHSH, CDR2 LQKENI. The CDR3 loop reads CASSREGPSGHQFF. The DNA for the CDR3 is TGTGCCAGCTCACGAGAGGGTCCTAGCGGGCATCAGTTCTTC.

The J gene is TRBJ1-4, the V gene TRBV27; TRBD1 aligns across 10 bases. The V gene end was trimmed by 3 bases and the J gene end by 13 bases; junction bases not matched to a gene: 8. The CDR3 is made up of 14 amino acids. CDR1 is MNHEY and CDR2 is SMNVEV in the germline V gene (reference sequence). The CDR3 here is CASSFRGGQGRLFF. In DNA, the CDR3 is TGTGCCAGCAGTTTCAGGGGGGGACAGGGGAGACTGTTTTTT. Variable domain in full (rest from reference TRBV27 and TRBJ1-4): EAQVTQNPRYLITVTGKKLTVTCSQNMNHEYMSWYRQDPGLGLRQIYYSMNVEVTDKGDVPEGYKVSRKEKRNFPLILESPSPNQTSLYFCASSFRGGQGRLFFGSGTQLSVL.

By share, this clone ranks as medium-sized. The sample holds other DNA sequences that translate to the same CDR3. The chain carries TRBV11-2 and TRBJ2-1; a weak D match, TRBD2 (5 bases). The CDR3 runs to 13 residues. Germline lookup yields CDR1 SGHAT and CDR2 FQNNGV. V lost 0 bases and J lost 8, with 8 bases in between. CDR3 loop: CASSLEGSDEQFF. CDR3 nucleotides: TGTGCCAGCAGCTTAGAGGGTAGCGATGAGCAGTTCTTC.

The sample holds one count of this clone. V usage is TRBV6-5 and J usage is TRBJ1-1, with 8 bases fitting TRBD1. The CDR3 sequence is 13 residues long. The germline CDR1 and CDR2 sequences are MNHEY and SVGAGI. V lost 7 bases to trimming and J lost 6 bases; unmatched junction nucleotides: 7. The CDR3 spells CASTATGDAEAFF. The CDR3 DNA is TGTGCCAGCACCGCGACAGGGGACGCTGAAGCTTTCTTT.